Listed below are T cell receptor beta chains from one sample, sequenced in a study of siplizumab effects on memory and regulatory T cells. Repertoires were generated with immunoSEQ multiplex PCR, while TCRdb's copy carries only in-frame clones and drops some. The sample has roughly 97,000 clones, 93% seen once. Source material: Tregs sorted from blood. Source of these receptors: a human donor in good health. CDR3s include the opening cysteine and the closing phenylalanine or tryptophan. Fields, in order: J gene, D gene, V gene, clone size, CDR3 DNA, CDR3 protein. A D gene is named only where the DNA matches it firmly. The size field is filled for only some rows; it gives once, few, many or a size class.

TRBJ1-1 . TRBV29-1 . TGCAGCGTTGATGGACAGAACACTGAAGCTTTCTTT CSVDGQNTEAFF
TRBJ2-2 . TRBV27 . TGTGCCAGCAGTTTATTACAACCCGGGGAGCTGTTTTTT CASSLLQPGELFF
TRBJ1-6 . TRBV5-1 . TGCGCCAGCAGCACCGGTCAGGGGATCAATTCACCCCTCCACTTT CASSTGQGINSPLHF
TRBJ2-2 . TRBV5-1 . TGCGCCAGCAGCCCCAACTCGCGGGCAGGGACCGGGGAGCTGTTTTTT CASSPNSRAGTGELFF
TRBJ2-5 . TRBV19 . TGTGCCAGTAGTGGACAAGAGACCCAGTACTTC CASSGQETQYF
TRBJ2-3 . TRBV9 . TGTGCCAGCAGCGTAGAGGGGGCAGATACGCAGTATTTT CASSVEGADTQYF
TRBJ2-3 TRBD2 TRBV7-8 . TGTGCCAGCAGCTTTGCCCCGTCTAGCGGATCTAGCACAGATACGCAGTATTTT CASSFAPSSGSSTDTQYF
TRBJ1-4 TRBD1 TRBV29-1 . TGCAGCGCGACAGGGGGAGACGAAAAACTGTTTTTT CSATGGDEKLFF
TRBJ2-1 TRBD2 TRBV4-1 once TGCGCCAGCAGCCAAGATCCTCTAGCGGGCCAATTGCGGGATGAGCAGTTCTTC CASSQDPLAGQLRDEQFF
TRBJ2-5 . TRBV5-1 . TGCGCCAGCAGCTTAGGACGGGTTCAAGAGACCCAGTACTTC CASSLGRVQETQYF
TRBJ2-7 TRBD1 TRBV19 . TGTGCCAGTAGCCCCGGGACAGGTCTCGGTGGTACCTACGAGCAGTACTTC CASSPGTGLGGTYEQYF
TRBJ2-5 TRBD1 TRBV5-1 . TGCGCCAGCAGCTTGGATATGTTCGGGACAGGGATACAAGAGACCCAGTACTTC CASSLDMFGTGIQETQYF
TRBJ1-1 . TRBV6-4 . TGTGCCAGCAGTGATGAAATGGGGTCTGAAGCTTTCTTT CASSDEMGSEAFF
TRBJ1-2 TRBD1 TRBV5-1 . TGCGCCAGCAGCTCCGGCCAGGGGGTCTATGGCTACACCTTC CASSSGQGVYGYTF
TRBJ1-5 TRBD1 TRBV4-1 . TGCGCCAGCAGCCAAGTAGCCAGGGGGGAGCCCCAGCATTTT CASSQVARGEPQHF
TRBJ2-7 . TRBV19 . TGTGCCAGTAGTATGGGTTCAGGGCTCCTCTACGAGCAGTACTTC CASSMGSGLLYEQYF
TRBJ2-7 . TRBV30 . TGTGCCTGGAAACGTATCTCGGGGTACGAGCAGTACTTC CAWKRISGYEQYF
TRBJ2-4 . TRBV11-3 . TGTGCCAGCAGCTTAGCGGCAGGAAACATTCAGTACTTC CASSLAAGNIQYF
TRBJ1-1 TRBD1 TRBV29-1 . TGCAGCGTATGGACAGGGGGCTTCACTGAAGCTTTCTTT CSVWTGGFTEAFF
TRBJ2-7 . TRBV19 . TGTGCCAGTAGTATATCCGTCGGCAGCCGATCCTACGAGCAGTACTTC CASSISVGSRSYEQYF
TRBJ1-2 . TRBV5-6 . TGTGCCAGCAGCCTAGGACAGCTCCGGTTCTATGGCTACACCTTC CASSLGQLRFYGYTF
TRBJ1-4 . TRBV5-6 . TGTGCCAGCAGCTTGGTGACCTCGGGTGAAAAACTGTTTTTT CASSLVTSGEKLFF
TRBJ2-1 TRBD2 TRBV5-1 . TGCGCCAGCAGCCCCCTAGCGGGGGGCCTCAATGAGCAGTTCTTC CASSPLAGGLNEQFF
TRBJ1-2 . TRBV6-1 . TGTGCCAGCAGTGAAGGGTCAAGGACAGCCGGGGGTGGCTACACCTTC CASSEGSRTAGGGYTF
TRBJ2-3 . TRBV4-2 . TGTGCCAGCAGCCAAGCCCCGGGGGCTATTACAGATACGCAGTATTTT CASSQAPGAITDTQYF
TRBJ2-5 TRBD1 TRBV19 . TGTGCCAGTAGTATAGAAGGGGGCCTGGAGACCCAGTACTTC CASSIEGGLETQYF